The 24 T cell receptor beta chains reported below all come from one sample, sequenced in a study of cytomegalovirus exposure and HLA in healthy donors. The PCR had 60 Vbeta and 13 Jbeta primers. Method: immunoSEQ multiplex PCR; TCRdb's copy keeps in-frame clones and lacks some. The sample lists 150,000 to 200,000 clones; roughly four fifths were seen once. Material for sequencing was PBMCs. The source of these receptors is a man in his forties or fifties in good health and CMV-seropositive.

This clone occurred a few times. CDR3 in DNA: TGTGCCAGCACCCTTCCCTACACAGATACGCAGTATTTT. This translates into CASTLPYTDTQYF. The rearrangement joins TRBV25-1 to TRBJ2-3; D is unresolved. The CDR3 contains 13 residues. From germline, CDR1 is MGHDK and CDR2 SYGVNS. V was cut by 7 bases and J by 2 bases, with 10 bases left in between.

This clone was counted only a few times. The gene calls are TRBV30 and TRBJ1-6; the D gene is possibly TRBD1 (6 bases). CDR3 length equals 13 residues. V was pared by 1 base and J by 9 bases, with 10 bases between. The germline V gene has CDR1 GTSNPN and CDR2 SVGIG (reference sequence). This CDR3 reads CAWSAGDGSPLHF. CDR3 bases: TGTGCCTGGAGTGCAGGGGACGGTTCACCCCTCCACTTT.

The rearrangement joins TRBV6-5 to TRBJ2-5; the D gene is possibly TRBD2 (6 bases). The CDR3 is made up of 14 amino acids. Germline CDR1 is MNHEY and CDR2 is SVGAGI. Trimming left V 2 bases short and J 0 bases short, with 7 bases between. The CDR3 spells CASSYAGYQETQYF. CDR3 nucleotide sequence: TGTGCCAGCAGTTACGCGGGGTACCAAGAGACCCAGTACTTC.

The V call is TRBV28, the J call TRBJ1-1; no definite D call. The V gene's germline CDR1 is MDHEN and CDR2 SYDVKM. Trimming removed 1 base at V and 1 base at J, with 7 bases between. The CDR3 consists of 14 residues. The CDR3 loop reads CASSLLVENTEAFF. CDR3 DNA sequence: TGTGCCAGCAGTTTATTAGTAGAGAACACTGAAGCTTTCTTT. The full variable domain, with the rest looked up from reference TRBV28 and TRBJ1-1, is DVKVTQSSRYLVKRTGEKVFLECVQDMDHENMFWYRQDPGLGLRLIYFSYDVKMKEKGDIPEGYSVSREKKERFSLILESASTNQTSMYLCASSLLVENTEAFFGQGTRLTVV.

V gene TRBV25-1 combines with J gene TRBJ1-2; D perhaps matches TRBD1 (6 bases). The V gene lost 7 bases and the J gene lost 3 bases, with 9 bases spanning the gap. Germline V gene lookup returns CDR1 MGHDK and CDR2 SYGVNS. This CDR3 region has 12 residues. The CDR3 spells CASNGQYYGYTF. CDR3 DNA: TGTGCCAGCAACGGACAGTACTATGGCTACACCTTC.

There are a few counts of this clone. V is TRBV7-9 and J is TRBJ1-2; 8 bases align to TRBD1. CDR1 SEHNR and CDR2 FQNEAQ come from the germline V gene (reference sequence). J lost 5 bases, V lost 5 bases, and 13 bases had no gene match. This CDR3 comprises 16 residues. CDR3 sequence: CASSKTDREDIYGYTF. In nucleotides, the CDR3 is TGTGCCAGCAGCAAAACGGACAGGGAAGATATATATGGCTACACCTTC.

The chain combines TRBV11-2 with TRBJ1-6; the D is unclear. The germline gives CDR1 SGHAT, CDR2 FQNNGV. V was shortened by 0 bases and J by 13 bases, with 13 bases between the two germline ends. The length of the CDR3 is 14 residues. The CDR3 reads CASSLDVGGFPLHF. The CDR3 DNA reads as TGTGCCAGCAGCTTAGACGTTGGCGGATTTCCCCTCCACTTT. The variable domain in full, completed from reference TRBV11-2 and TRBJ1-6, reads EAGVAQSPRYKIIEKRQSVAFWCNPISGHATLYWYQQILGQGPKLLIQFQNNGVVDDSQLPKDRFSAERLKGVDSTLKIQPAKLEDSAVYLCASSLDVGGFPLHFGNGTRLTVT.

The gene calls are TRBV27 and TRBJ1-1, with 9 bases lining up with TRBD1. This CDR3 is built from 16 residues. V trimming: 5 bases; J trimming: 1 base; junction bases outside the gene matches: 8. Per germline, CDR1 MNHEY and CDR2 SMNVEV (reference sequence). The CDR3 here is CASSTRTGGRNTEAFF. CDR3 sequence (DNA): TGTGCCAGCAGTACCCGTACAGGGGGCAGGAACACTGAAGCTTTCTTT.

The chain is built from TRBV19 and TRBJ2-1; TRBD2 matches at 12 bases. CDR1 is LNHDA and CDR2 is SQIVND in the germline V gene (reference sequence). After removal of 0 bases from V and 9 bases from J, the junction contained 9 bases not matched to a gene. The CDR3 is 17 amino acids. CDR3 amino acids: CASSIDSGLAGWGEQFF. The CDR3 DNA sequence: TGTGCCAGTAGTATAGACTCCGGACTAGCGGGATGGGGTGAGCAGTTCTTC.

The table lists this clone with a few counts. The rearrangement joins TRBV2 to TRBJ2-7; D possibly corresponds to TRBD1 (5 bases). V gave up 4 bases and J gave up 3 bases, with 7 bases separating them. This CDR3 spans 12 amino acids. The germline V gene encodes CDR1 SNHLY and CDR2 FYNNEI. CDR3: CASSVQGYEQYF. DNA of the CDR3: TGTGCCAGCAGTGTGCAGGGCTACGAGCAGTACTTC.

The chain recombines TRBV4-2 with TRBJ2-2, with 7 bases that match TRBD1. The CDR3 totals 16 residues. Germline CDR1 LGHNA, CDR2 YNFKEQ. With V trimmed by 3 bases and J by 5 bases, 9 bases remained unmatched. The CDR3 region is CASSQSSGGMTGELFF. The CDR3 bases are TGTGCCAGCAGCCAGTCCTCAGGGGGTATGACCGGGGAGCTGTTTTTT.

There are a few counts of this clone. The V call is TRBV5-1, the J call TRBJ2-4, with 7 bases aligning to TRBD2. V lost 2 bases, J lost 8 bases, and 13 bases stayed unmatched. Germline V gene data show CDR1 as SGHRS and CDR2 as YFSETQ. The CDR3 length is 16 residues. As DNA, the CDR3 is TGCGCCAGCAGCTTTGCTAGCACTGGAGGGAGGGACATTCAGTACTTC. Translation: CASSFASTGGRDIQYF.

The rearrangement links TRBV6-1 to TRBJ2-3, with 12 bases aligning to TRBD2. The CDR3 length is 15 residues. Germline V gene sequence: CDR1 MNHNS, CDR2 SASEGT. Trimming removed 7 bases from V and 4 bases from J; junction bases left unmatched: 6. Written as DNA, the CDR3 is TGTGCCAGCACCTGGACTAGCGGGACGCCAGATACGCAGTATTTT. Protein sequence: CASTWTSGTPDTQYF.

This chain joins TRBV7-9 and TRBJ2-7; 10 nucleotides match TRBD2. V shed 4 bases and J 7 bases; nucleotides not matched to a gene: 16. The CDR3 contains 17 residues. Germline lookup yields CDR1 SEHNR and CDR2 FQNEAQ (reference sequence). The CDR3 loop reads CASSSTNSGRASREQYF. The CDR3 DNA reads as TGTGCCAGCAGCTCTACCAACAGCGGGAGGGCCTCACGAGAGCAGTACTTC.

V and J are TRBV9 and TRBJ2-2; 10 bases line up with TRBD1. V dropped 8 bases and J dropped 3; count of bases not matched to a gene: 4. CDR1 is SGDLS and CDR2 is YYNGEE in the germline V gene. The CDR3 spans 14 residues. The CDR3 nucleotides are TGTGCCAGTGCCGGGACAGGGGACACCGGGGAGCTGTTTTTT. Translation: CASAGTGDTGELFF.

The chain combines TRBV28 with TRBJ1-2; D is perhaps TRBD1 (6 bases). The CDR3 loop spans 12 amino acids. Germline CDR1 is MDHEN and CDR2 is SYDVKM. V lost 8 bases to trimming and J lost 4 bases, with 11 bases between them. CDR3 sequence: CASGVQGYGYTF. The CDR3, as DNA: TGTGCCAGCGGAGTACAGGGCTATGGCTACACCTTC.

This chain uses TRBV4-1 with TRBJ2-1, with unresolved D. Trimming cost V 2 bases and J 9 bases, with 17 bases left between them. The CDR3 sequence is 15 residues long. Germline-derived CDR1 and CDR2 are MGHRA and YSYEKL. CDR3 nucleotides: TGCGCCAGCAGCCAACCCGACTCCACACGTCCTGAGCAGTTCTTC. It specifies CASSQPDSTRPEQFF.

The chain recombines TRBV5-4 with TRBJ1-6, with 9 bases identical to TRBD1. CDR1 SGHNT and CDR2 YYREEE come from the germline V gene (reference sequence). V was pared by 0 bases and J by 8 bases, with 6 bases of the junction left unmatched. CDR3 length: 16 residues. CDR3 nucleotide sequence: TGTGCCAGCAGCTTGGTTGGGACAGGGAGGGATTCACCCCTCCACTTT. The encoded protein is CASSLVGTGRDSPLHF.

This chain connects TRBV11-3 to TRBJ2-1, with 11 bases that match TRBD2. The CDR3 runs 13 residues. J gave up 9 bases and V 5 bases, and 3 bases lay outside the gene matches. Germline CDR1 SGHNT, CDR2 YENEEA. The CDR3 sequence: CASSEGLAAEQFF. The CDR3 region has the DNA TGTGCCAGCAGCGAGGGACTAGCGGCTGAGCAGTTCTTC. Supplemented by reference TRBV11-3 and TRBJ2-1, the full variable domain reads EAGVVQSPRYKIIEKKQPVAFWCNPISGHNTLYWYLQNLGQGPELLIRYENEEAVDDSQLPKDRFSAERLKGVDSTLKIQPAELGDSAVYLCASSEGLAAEQFFGPGTRLTVL.

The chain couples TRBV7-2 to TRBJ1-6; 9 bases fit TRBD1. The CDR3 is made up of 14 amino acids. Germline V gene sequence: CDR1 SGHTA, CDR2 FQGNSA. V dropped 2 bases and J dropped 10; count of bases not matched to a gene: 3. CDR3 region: CASSLMDRGSPLHF. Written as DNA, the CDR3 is TGTGCCAGCAGCTTAATGGACAGGGGCTCACCCCTCCACTTT.

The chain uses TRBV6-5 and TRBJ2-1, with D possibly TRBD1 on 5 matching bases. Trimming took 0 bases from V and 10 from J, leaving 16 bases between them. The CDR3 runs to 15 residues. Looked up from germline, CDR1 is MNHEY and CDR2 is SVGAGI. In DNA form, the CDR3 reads TGTGCCAGCAGTTACTCGGGGCCAGGGAAACAAGAGCAGTTCTTC. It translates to CASSYSGPGKQEQFF.

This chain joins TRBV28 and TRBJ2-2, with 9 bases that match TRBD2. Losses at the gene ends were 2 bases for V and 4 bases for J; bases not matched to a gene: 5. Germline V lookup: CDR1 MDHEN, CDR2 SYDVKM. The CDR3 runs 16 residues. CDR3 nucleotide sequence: TGTGCCAGCAGTTTAGCTAGCGGGACTTCCACCGGGGAGCTGTTTTTT. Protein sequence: CASSLASGTSTGELFF.

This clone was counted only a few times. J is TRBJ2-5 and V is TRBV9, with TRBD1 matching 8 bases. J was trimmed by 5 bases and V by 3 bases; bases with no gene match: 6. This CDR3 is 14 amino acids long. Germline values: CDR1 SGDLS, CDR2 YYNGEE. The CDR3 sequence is CASSARDRRETQYF. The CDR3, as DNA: TGTGCCAGCAGCGCCCGGGACAGGAGGGAGACCCAGTACTTC.

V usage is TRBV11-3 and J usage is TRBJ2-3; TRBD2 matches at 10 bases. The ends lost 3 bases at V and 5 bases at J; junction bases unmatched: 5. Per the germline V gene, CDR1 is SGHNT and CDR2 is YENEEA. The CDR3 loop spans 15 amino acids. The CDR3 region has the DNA TGTGCCAGCAGCTTCAAGCGGGGGGGGGAAGATACGCAGTATTTT. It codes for CASSFKRGGEDTQYF.